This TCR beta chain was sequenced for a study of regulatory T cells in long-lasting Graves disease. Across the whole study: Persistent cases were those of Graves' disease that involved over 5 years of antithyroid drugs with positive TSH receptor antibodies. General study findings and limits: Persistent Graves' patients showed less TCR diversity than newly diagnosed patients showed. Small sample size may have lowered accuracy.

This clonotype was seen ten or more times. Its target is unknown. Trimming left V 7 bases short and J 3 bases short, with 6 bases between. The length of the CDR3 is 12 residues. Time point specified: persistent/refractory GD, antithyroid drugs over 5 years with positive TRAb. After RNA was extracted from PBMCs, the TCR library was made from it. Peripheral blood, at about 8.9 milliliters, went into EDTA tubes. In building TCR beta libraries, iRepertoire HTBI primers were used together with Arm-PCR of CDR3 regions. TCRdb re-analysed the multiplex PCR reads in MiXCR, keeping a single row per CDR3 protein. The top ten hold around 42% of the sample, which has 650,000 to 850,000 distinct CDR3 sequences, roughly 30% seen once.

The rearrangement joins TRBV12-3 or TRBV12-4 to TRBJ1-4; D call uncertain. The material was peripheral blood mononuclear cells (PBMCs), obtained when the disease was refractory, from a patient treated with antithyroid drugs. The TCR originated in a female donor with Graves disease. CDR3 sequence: CASTQPNEKLFF. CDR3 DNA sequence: TGTGCCAGCACCCAGCCTAATGAAAAACTGTTTTTT.